This T cell receptor (beta chain) was documented in a study of blood T cell repertoires in COVID-19. Germline assignment: CDR1 SQVTM and CDR2 ANQGSEA. This CDR3 comprises 20 residues. V gave up 0 bases and J gave up 1 base, with 27 bases separating them. Only in-frame clones appear in the TCRdb table, and some are missing; sequencing was by immunoSEQ multiplex PCR. The data contain 250,000 to 400,000 clones, around 89% of them singletons. The sample consisted of peripheral blood. The clonotype was recovered from a woman in her 30s with COVID-19, enrolled during active disease. The chain couples TRBV29-1 to TRBJ1-2; D is perhaps TRBD1 (6 bases). In nucleotides, the CDR3 is TGCAGCGTTGAAGATCTACTATTTGGGGCTAGGGGGACGGTTAACTATGGCTACACCTTC. Translated: CSVEDLLFGARGTVNYGYTF.